The 19 T cell receptor beta chains below all came from one sample that was sequenced in a study of shared clonotypes between healthy human individuals. Generated by immunoSEQ multiplex PCR, the TCRdb table keeps only in-frame clones and is missing some. This table has about 2.3 million clones, approximately 95% appearing once. Material for sequencing was naive CD4+ T cells from PBMCs. Subset in this sample: CD45RA+ positively selected. The receptors derive from a man between 18 and 35 years old in good health. Some clones in this sample may be carry-over from other donors' samples.

This sequence joins TRBV7-3 and TRBJ2-7, with a tentative D call TRBD1 (5 bases). The CDR3 is 15 amino acids. Germline assignment: CDR1 SGHTA and CDR2 FQGTGA. The V end lost 2 bases, the J end lost 1 base, and 12 bases lay between the germline ends. CDR3 sequence: CASSLRSGNSYEQYF. In DNA form, the CDR3 reads TGTGCCAGCAGCTTACGGTCAGGGAATTCCTACGAGCAGTACTTC.

This rearrangement joins TRBV27 to TRBJ1-5, with D tentatively TRBD1 (5 bases). The germline gives CDR1 MNHEY, CDR2 SMNVEV (reference sequence). CDR3 size: 15 residues. V lost 5 bases and J lost 3, with 14 bases in between. The chain's CDR3 is CASSAIAGTNQPQHF. CDR3 in DNA: TGTGCCAGCAGTGCCATCGCGGGGACCAATCAGCCCCAGCATTTT.

The CDR3 region is CASSSAGDSGNTIYF. The CDR3 DNA sequence: TGTGCCAGCAGTTCCGCCGGGGATTCTGGAAACACCATATATTTT. V usage is TRBV28 and J usage is TRBJ1-3; no firm D call. The CDR3 consists of 15 residues. The V end lost 4 bases, the J end lost 1 base, and 11 bases lay between the germline ends. Germline loops: CDR1 MDHEN, CDR2 SYDVKM.

The rearrangement uses TRBV14 and TRBJ1-1; weak D call: TRBD1 (5 bases). Trimming removed 4 bases from V and 3 bases from J, with 6 bases in between. This CDR3 spans 12 amino acids. The germline V gene encodes CDR1 SGHDN and CDR2 FVKESK. In DNA form, the CDR3 reads TGTGCCAGCAGCCGACAGTACACTGAAGCTTTCTTT. It is translated as CASSRQYTEAFF. The full variable domain, its missing parts supplied by reference TRBV14 and TRBJ1-1, is EAGVTQFPSHSVIEKGQTVTLRCDPISGHDNLYWYRRVMGKEIKFLLHFVKESKQDESGMPNNRFLAERTGGTYSTLKVQPAELEDSGVYFCASSRQYTEAFFGQGTRLTVV.

The rearrangement links TRBV19 to TRBJ2-3; D remains unclear. The CDR3 runs 13 residues. V shed 10 bases and J shed 0 bases, with 11 bases lying between them. Germline CDR1 and CDR2: LNHDA and SQIVND (reference sequence). The CDR3 is CATSLISTDTQYF. The CDR3 DNA is TGTGCCACCTCGTTGATTAGCACAGATACGCAGTATTTT.

J is TRBJ2-5 and V is TRBV27, with D maybe TRBD2 (5 bases). Germline values: CDR1 MNHEY, CDR2 SMNVEV (reference sequence). CDR3 length equals 14 residues. The ends were cut back, 5 bases at V and 2 bases at J, with 12 bases in the middle. The CDR3 sequence is CASSPSRTQETQYF. CDR3 bases: TGTGCCAGCAGTCCCTCCCGGACTCAAGAGACCCAGTACTTC.

Notes on this clone: The sample carries other DNA sequences with the same CDR3. This chain uses TRBV5-1 with TRBJ2-3; no reliable D call. Germline-derived CDR1 and CDR2 are SGHRS and YFSETQ. This CDR3 comprises 12 residues. The V gene lost 4 bases and the J gene lost 5 bases, with 8 bases spanning the gap. The CDR3 sequence is CASSLPGDTQYF. In DNA form, the CDR3 reads TGCGCCAGCAGCCTTCCTGGAGATACGCAGTATTTT.

This sequence joins TRBV5-1 and TRBJ2-1; D remains ambiguous. The V gene's germline CDR1 is SGHRS and CDR2 YFSETQ. CDR3 size: 16 residues. Trimming pared 0 bases from V and 2 bases from J, leaving 12 bases between. CDR3 region: CASSLGVTLTYNEQFF. The CDR3 DNA reads TGCGCCAGCAGCTTGGGTGTGACCCTGACCTACAATGAGCAGTTCTTC.

The chain employs TRBV14 and TRBJ2-3, with 13 bases lining up with TRBD2. V trimming: 3 bases; J trimming: 2 bases; junction bases outside the gene matches: 11. Germline CDR1 SGHDN, CDR2 FVKESK. The CDR3 sequence is 19 residues long. As DNA, the CDR3 is TGTGCCAGCAGCCAGCGAGGGACTAGCGGGACGATTTACACAGATACGCAGTATTTT. This sequence encodes CASSQRGTSGTIYTDTQYF.

The rearrangement uses TRBV5-1 and TRBJ2-1, with D unresolved. The CDR3 is made up of 16 amino acids. Germline CDR1 is SGHRS and CDR2 is YFSETQ. Trimming stripped 4 bases from V and 2 bases from J, with 16 bases between. CDR3 sequence reads: CASSALLGEAYNEQFF. The CDR3 DNA is TGCGCCAGCAGCGCTCTACTTGGAGAGGCCTACAATGAGCAGTTCTTC.

As for this clone: Because the CDR3's place on the DNA is in doubt, the DNA is left out and the CDR3 is given as listed by TCRdb. V is TRBV27 and J is TRBJ1-4; the table's D call, TRBD1, has no DNA check behind it. The CDR3 is 14 amino acids long, termini counted. Germline CDR1 reads MNHEY; CDR2 reads SMNVEV (reference sequence). CDR3 sequence reads: CASSSGQGNEKLFF.

The rearrangement links TRBV11-3 to TRBJ2-1; possible D gene TRBD2, 5 bases. The CDR3 length is 14 residues. V lost 5 bases to trimming and J lost 7 bases, with 15 bases between them. Germline V gives CDR1 SGHNT, CDR2 YENEEA. CDR3 protein: CASSKGKEANEQFF. Here the CDR3 DNA reads TGTGCCAGCAGCAAAGGAAAGGAGGCAAATGAGCAGTTCTTC.

The V gene is TRBV19, the J gene TRBJ1-1; maybe TRBD1 (5 bases). The CDR3 runs to 14 residues. The germline V gene has CDR1 LNHDA and CDR2 SQIVND (reference sequence). V lost 3 bases, J lost 4 bases, and 12 bases lay in between. CDR3 in DNA: TGTGCCAGTAGTATCCCCGGAGGGGCCACTGAAGCTTTCTTT. Translating gives CASSIPGGATEAFF.

This clone was seen a single time. This chain connects TRBV11-2 to TRBJ1-3; 8 bases match TRBD1. From germline, CDR1 is SGHAT and CDR2 FQNNGV. V was pared by 6 bases and J by 8 bases, with 9 bases of the junction left unmatched. This CDR3 region has 14 residues. CDR3 sequence (DNA): TGTGCCAGCAGACTGGGACAGGATACGGACACCATATATTTT. This gives the protein CASRLGQDTDTIYF.

On this clone itself: The sample carries other DNA sequences with the same CDR3. V is TRBV6-5 and J is TRBJ2-1, with 13 bases identical to TRBD2. The CDR3 loop spans 15 amino acids. The trim removed 6 bases at V and 6 bases at J, leaving 5 bases unmatched. Germline loops: CDR1 MNHEY, CDR2 SVGAGI. In DNA form, the CDR3 reads TGTGCCAGCAGCTCGGGACTAGCGGGAACCAATGAGCAGTTCTTC. Its protein product is CASSSGLAGTNEQFF.

A word on this clone: Other DNA sequences in the sample encode the same CDR3. The J gene is TRBJ2-2, the V gene TRBV5-1; D remains ambiguous. The CDR3 spans 14 residues. Germline lookup yields CDR1 SGHRS and CDR2 YFSETQ. Trimming took 0 bases from V and 4 from J, leaving 7 bases between them. The CDR3 nucleotides read TGCGCCAGCAGCTTGGGTGTAGGCACCGGGGAGCTGTTTTTT. It specifies CASSLGVGTGELFF.

This rearrangement joins TRBV28 to TRBJ1-5; D possibly corresponds to TRBD1 (5 bases). The germline gives CDR1 MDHEN, CDR2 SYDVKM. This CDR3 has 14 residues. V was cut by 5 bases and J by 11 bases, with 19 bases left in between. CDR3 region: CASSKRSGHLTQHF. The CDR3, as DNA: TGTGCCAGCAGTAAAAGGTCAGGGCATTTGACCCAGCATTTT.

This clone came up once. The chain carries TRBV18 and TRBJ2-3, with a weak D call TRBD2 (5 bases). CDR1 is KGHSH and CDR2 is LQKENI in the germline V gene. Trimming cost V 4 bases and J 1 base, with 18 bases left between them. The CDR3 extends over 17 amino acids. CDR3 in amino acids: CASSRLNDGQGTDTQYF. CDR3 nucleotides: TGTGCCAGCTCACGACTAAACGATGGGCAGGGCACAGATACGCAGTATTTT.

The chain joins TRBV4-3 to TRBJ2-1; TRBD2 aligns across 9 bases. Germline CDR1 is LGHNA and CDR2 is YSLEER. V trimming: 1 base; J trimming: 6 bases; junction bases outside the gene matches: 4. The length of the CDR3 is 15 residues. CDR3 coding DNA: TGCGCCAGCAGCCAAGCCGTTAGCGGGAGCAATGAGCAGTTCTTC. It specifies CASSQAVSGSNEQFF.